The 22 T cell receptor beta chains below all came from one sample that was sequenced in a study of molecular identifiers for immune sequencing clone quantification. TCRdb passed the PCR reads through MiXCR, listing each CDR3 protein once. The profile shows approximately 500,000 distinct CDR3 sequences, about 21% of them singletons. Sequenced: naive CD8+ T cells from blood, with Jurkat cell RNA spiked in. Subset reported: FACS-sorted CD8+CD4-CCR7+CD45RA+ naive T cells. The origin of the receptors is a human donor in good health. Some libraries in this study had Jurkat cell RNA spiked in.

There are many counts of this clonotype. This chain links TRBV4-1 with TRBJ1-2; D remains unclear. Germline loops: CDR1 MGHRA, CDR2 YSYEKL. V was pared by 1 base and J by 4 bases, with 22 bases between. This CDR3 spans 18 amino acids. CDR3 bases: TGCGCCAGCAGCCAAGGATCCACGGTGGGAGGGAGGGCCTATGGCTACACCTTC. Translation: CASSQGSTVGGRAYGYTF.

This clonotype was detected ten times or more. CDR3 in DNA: TGTGCCAGCAGTCCTTTTGGTGGTACGCAGTATTTT. It translates to CASSPFGGTQYF. V gene TRBV27 combines with J gene TRBJ2-3; D is unresolved. The V and J ends lost 5 bases and 8 bases respectively, with 11 bases between them. The germline gives CDR1 MNHEY, CDR2 SMNVEV (reference sequence). The CDR3 length is 12 residues.

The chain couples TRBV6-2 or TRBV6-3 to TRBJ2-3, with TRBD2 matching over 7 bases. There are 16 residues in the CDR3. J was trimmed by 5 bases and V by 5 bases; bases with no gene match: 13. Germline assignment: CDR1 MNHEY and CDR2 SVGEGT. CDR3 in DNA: TGTGCCAGCAGTCCAAAACTAGCGAGGGTCGGAGATACGCAGTATTTT. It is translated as CASSPKLARVGDTQYF.

CDR3 sequence (DNA): TGTGCCAGCAGTTACTACGGGAGCGCCTACGAGCAGTACTTC. Protein sequence: CASSYYGSAYEQYF. This chain links TRBV6-2 or TRBV6-3 with TRBJ2-7; maybe TRBD2 (6 bases). Trimming left V 1 base short and J 2 bases short, with 9 bases between. Germline V gene sequence: CDR1 MNHEY, CDR2 SVGEGT. This CDR3 spans 14 amino acids.

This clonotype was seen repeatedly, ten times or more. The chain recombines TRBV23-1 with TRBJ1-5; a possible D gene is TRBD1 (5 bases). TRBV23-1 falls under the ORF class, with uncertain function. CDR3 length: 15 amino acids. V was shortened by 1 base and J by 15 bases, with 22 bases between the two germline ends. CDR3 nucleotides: TGCGCCAGCAGTCAATACAGGTCCCGAACTTCCGGGACGCATTTT. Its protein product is CASSQYRSRTSGTHF.

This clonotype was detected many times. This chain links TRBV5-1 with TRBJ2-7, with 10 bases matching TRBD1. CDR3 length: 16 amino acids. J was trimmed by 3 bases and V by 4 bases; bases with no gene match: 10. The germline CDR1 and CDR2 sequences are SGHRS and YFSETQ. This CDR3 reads CASSPEGTGERYEQYF. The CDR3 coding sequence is TGCGCCAGCAGCCCCGAGGGGACAGGGGAGCGCTACGAGCAGTACTTC.

As DNA, the CDR3 is TGTGCTAGCGGGAGCGGGACGTCCGGGGAGCTGTTTTTT. Amino acids: CASGSGTSGELFF. V is TRBV28 and J is TRBJ2-2; 9 bases fit TRBD2. The CDR3 is made up of 13 amino acids. The germline V gene encodes CDR1 MDHEN and CDR2 SYDVKM.

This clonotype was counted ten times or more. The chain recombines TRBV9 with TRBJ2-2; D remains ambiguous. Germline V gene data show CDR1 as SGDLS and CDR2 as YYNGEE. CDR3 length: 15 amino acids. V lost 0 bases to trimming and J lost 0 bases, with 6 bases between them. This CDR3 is CASSVGGSNTGELFF. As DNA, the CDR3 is TGTGCCAGCAGCGTAGGTGGGTCGAACACCGGGGAGCTGTTTTTT.

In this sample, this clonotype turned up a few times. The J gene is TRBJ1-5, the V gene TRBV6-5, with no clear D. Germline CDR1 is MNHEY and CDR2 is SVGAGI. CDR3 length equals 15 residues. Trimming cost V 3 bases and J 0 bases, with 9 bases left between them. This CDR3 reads CASSYSGSSNQPQHF. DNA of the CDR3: TGTGCCAGCAGTTATTCTGGCAGTAGCAATCAGCCCCAGCATTTT.

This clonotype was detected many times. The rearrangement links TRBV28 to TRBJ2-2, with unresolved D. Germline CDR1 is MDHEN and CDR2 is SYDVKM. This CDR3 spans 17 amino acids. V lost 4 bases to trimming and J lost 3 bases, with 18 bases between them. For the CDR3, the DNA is TGTGCCAGCAGTTCCTTCGACGCGCCGGCGGACACCGGGGAGCTGTTTTTT. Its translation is CASSSFDAPADTGELFF.

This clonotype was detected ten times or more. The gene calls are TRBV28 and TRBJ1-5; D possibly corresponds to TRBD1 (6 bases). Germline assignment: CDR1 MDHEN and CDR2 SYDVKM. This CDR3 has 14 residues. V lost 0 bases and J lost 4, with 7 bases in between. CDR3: CASSLWTGNQPQHF. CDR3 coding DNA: TGTGCCAGCAGTTTATGGACAGGTAATCAGCCCCAGCATTTT.

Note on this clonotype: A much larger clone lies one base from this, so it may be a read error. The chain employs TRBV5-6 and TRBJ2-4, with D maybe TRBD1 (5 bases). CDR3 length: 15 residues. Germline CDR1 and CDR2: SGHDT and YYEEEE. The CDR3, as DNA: TGTGCCAACAGCTTGACAGTACTAGCCAAAAACATTCAGTACTTC. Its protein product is CANSLTVLAKNIQYF.

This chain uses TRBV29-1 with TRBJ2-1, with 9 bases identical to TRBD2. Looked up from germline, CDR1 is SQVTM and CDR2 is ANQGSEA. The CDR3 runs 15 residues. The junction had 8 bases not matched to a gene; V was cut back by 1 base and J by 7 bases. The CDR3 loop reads CSVEGWAGGGNEQFF. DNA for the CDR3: TGCAGCGTTGAAGGTTGGGCGGGAGGGGGGAATGAGCAGTTCTTC.

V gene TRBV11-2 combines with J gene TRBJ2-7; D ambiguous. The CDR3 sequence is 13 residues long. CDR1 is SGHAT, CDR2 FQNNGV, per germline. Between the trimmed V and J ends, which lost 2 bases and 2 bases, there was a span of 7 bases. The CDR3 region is CASSLSRPYEQYF. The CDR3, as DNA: TGTGCCAGCAGCTTATCACGGCCCTACGAGCAGTACTTC.

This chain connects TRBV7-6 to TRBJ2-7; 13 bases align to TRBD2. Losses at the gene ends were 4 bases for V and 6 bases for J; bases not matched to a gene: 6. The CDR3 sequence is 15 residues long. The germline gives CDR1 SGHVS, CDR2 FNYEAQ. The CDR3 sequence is CASSSRTSGSSEQYF. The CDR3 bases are TGTGCCAGCAGCTCTAGGACTAGCGGGAGCAGCGAGCAGTACTTC. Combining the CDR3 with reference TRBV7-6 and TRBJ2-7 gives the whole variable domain GAGVSQSPRYKVTKRGQDVALRCDPISGHVSLYWYRQALGQGPEFLTYFNYEAQQDKSGLPNDRFSAERPEGSISTLTIQRTEQRDSAMYRCASSSRTSGSSEQYFGPGTRLTVT.

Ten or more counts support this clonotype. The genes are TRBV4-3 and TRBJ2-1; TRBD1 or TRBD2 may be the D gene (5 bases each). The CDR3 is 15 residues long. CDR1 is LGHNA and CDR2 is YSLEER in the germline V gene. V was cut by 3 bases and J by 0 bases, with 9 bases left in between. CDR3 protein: CASSQGRVSYNEQFF. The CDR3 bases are TGCGCCAGCAGCCAGGGACGTGTCTCCTACAATGAGCAGTTCTTC.

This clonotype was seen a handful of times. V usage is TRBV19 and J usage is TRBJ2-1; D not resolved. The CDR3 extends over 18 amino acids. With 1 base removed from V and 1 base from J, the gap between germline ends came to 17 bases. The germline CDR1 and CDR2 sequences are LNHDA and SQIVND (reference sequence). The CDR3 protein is CASSIAVAQSASYNEQFF. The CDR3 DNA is TGTGCCAGTAGTATAGCGGTGGCTCAGTCAGCGTCCTACAATGAGCAGTTCTTC.

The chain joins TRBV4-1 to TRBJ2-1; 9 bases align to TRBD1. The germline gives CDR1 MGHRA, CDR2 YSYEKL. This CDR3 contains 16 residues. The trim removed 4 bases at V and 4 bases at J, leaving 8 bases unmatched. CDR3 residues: CASSPSAGTGYNEQFF. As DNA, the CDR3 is TGCGCCAGCAGCCCCTCCGCCGGGACAGGGTACAATGAGCAGTTCTTC.

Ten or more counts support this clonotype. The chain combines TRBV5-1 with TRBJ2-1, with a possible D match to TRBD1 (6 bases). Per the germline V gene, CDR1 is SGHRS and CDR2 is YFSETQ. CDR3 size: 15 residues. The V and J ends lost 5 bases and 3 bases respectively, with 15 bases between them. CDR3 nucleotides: TGCGCCAGCAGTCAACAGGGTGGTGACTACAATGAGCAGTTCTTC. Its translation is CASSQQGGDYNEQFF.

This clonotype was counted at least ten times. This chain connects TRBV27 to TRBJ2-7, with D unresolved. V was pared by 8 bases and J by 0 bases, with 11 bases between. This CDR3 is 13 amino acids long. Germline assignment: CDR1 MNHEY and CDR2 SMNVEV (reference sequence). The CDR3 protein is CASAPTSSYEQYF. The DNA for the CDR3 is TGTGCCAGCGCTCCGACCAGCTCCTACGAGCAGTACTTC.

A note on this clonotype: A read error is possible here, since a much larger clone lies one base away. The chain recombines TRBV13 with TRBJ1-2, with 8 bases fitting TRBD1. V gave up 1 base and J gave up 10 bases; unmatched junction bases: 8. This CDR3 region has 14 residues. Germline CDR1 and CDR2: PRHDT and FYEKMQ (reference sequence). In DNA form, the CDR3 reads TGTGCCAGCAGCTTAGAGGACAGGGAGCAATCCTACACCTTC. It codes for CASSLEDREQSYTF.

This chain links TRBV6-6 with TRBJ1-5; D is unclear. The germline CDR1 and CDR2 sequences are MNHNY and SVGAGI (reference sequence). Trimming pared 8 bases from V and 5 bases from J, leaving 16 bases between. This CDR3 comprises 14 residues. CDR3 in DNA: TGTGCCAGCTGTACGATGTTGGGCGATCAGCCCCAGCATTTT. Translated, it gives CASCTMLGDQPQHF.